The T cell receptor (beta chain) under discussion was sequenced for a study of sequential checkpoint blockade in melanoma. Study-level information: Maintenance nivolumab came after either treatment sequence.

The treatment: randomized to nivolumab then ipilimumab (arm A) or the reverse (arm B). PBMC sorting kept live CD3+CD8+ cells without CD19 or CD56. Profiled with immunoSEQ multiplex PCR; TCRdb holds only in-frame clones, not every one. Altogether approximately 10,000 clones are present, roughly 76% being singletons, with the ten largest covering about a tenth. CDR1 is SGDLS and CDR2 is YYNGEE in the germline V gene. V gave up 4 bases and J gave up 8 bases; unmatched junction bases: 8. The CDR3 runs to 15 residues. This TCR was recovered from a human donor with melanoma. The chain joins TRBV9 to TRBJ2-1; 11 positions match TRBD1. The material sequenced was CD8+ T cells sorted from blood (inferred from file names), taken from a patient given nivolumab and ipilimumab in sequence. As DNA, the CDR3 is TGTGCCAGCAGCCCCCGGACAGGGGGCGTCGATGAGCAGTTCTTC. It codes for CASSPRTGGVDEQFF.